A single sample is the source of the 9 T cell receptor beta chains below, sequenced in a study of blood T cell repertoires in COVID-19. Assay: immunoSEQ multiplex PCR; the TCRdb copy retains only in-frame clones and omits some. The sample lists under 300,000 clones; over 75% were seen once. The sample was peripheral blood. Receptors originate from a woman between 70 and 85 years old with acute or convalescent COVID-19.

The chain joins TRBV4-1 to TRBJ2-3; 15 bases line up with TRBD2. Unmatched junction bases numbered 6, after V lost 1 base and J lost 7 bases. The CDR3 runs to 17 residues. In germline, CDR1 is MGHRA, CDR2 YSYEKL. CDR3 region: CASSQVPGLAGGNTQYF. The CDR3, as DNA: TGCGCCAGCAGCCAAGTCCCGGGACTAGCGGGGGGCAATACGCAGTATTTT.

V is TRBV24-1 and J is TRBJ2-2; TRBD2 matches at 14 bases. The germline gives CDR1 KGHDR, CDR2 SFDVKD. CDR3 length equals 18 residues. J was trimmed by 1 base and V by 4 bases; bases with no gene match: 4. The CDR3 spells CATSDPGLAGGNTGELFF. Written as DNA, the CDR3 is TGTGCCACCAGTGACCCCGGACTAGCGGGGGGGAACACCGGGGAGCTGTTTTTT.

The chain combines TRBV30 with TRBJ2-7; D may be TRBD1 (6 bases). The V end lost 0 bases, the J end lost 2 bases, and 11 bases lay between the germline ends. Germline lookup yields CDR1 GTSNPN and CDR2 SVGIG (reference sequence). This CDR3 spans 14 amino acids. CDR3 sequence: CAWSVATGTYEQYF. In DNA form, the CDR3 reads TGTGCCTGGAGTGTAGCAACAGGGACCTACGAGCAGTACTTC.

This clone came up once. The rearrangement links TRBV2 to TRBJ2-3; 8 bases fit TRBD2. The germline CDR1 and CDR2 sequences are SNHLY and FYNNEI. With 4 bases clipped from V and 2 bases from J, the junction kept 5 bases outside the gene matches. This CDR3 has 15 amino acids. CDR3 nucleotides: TGTGCCAGCAGTGTTAGCGGGGCTTTCACAGATACGCAGTATTTT. This gives the protein CASSVSGAFTDTQYF. The variable domain in full, with the rest retrieved from reference TRBV2 and TRBJ2-3, is EPEVTQTPSHQVTQMGQEVILRCVPISNHLYFYWYRQILGQKVEFLVSFYNNEISEKSEIFDDQFSVERPDGSNFTLKIRSTKLEDSAMYFCASSVSGAFTDTQYFGPGTRLTVL.

In its sample, this clone was seen once. This chain joins TRBV6-1 and TRBJ2-5; 7 bases map to TRBD2. This CDR3 spans 14 amino acids. V was pared by 0 bases and J by 5 bases, with 3 bases of the junction left unmatched. Per germline, CDR1 MNHNS and CDR2 SASEGT. The DNA of the CDR3 is TGTGCCAGCAGTGAAGCGGGGGGGTACGAGACCCAGTACTTC. Its protein product is CASSEAGGYETQYF.

The chain recombines TRBV5-8 with TRBJ1-1; D may be TRBD1 (6 bases). Germline-derived CDR1 and CDR2 are SGHTS and YDEGEE. Trimming shortened V by 1 base and J by 1 base, and 11 bases separated the two germline ends. The CDR3 has 15 residues. The CDR3 region is CASSLRTVGNTEAFF. The CDR3 DNA is TGTGCCAGCAGCTTGCGGACAGTCGGGAACACTGAAGCTTTCTTT.

The V and J genes are TRBV2 and TRBJ1-6; 8 bases line up with TRBD1. Germline V gene data show CDR1 as SNHLY and CDR2 as FYNNEI. V trimming: 2 bases; J trimming: 5 bases; junction bases outside the gene matches: 5. The CDR3 extends over 16 amino acids. CDR3 sequence reads: CASSESGGEDNSPLHF. In nucleotides, the CDR3 is TGTGCCAGCAGTGAATCAGGGGGCGAGGATAATTCACCCCTCCACTTT.

The sample holds a few counts of this clone. A read error may produce the germline difference seen at one junction end. The V gene is TRBV15, the J gene TRBJ1-3; 7 positions match TRBD1. In germline, CDR1 is LNHNV, CDR2 YYDKDF (reference sequence). This CDR3 has 16 amino acids. The CDR3 spells CATSRDRAASGNTIYF. In nucleotides, the CDR3 is TGTGCCACCAGCCGAGACAGGGCCGCCTCTGGAAACACCATATATTTT.

In its sample, this clone was seen once. The V and J genes are TRBV19 and TRBJ2-2, with 9 bases aligning to TRBD1. Germline CDR1 reads LNHDA; CDR2 reads SQIVND (reference sequence). V dropped 9 bases and J dropped 1; count of bases not matched to a gene: 9. The CDR3 spans 16 residues. The CDR3 coding sequence is TGTGCCAGCAAGACTTGGGGACAGGGGAACACCGGGGAGCTGTTTTTT. As protein: CASKTWGQGNTGELFF.